The 32 T cell receptor beta chains reported below all come from one sample, sequenced in a study of cytomegalovirus exposure and HLA in healthy donors. TCRdb's copy holds only in-frame clones and misses some; the assay was immunoSEQ multiplex PCR. Of 120,000 or so clones in the sample, roughly 95% were seen once. Sample: PBMCs. The receptors here all came from a man between 18 and 35 years old in good health and CMV-seronegative.

The chain recombines TRBV28 with TRBJ1-2; TRBD1 is a possible D gene (5 bases). The V and J ends lost 7 bases and 8 bases respectively, with 26 bases between them. Germline V CDR1 and CDR2: MDHEN, SYDVKM. The CDR3 is made up of 16 amino acids. The CDR3 DNA sequence: TGTGCCAGCACCCCTCCCGGGGGGAACGAAGGAAGAGGCTACACCTTC. Translating gives CASTPPGGNEGRGYTF.

The chain combines TRBV19 with TRBJ2-6, with D possibly being TRBD1 (5 bases). This CDR3 is 15 amino acids long. Trimming stripped 3 bases from V and 1 base from J, with 7 bases between. Germline values: CDR1 LNHDA, CDR2 SQIVND (reference sequence). CDR3 in DNA: TGTGCCAGTAGTATTTCAGGGTCTGGGGCCAACGTCCTGACTTTC. It codes for CASSISGSGANVLTF.

J is TRBJ2-3 and V is TRBV29-1; 7 bases align to TRBD2. This CDR3 region has 12 residues. Germline V lookup: CDR1 SQVTM, CDR2 ANQGSEA. V lost 6 bases, J lost 4 bases, and 4 bases stayed unmatched. CDR3: CSVSGGPDTQYF. DNA for the CDR3: TGCAGCGTCTCGGGGGGACCAGATACGCAGTATTTT.

The rearrangement uses TRBV9 and TRBJ1-2; D remains ambiguous. Per the germline V gene, CDR1 is SGDLS and CDR2 is YYNGEE. The CDR3 contains 15 residues. Trimming took 4 bases from V and 4 from J, leaving 17 bases between them. The CDR3: CASSPQTVKGYGYTF. CDR3 nucleotides: TGTGCCAGCAGCCCTCAGACTGTAAAAGGCTATGGCTACACCTTC. The full variable domain, completed using reference TRBV9 and TRBJ1-2, is DSGVTQTPKHLITATGQRVTLRCSPRSGDLSVYWYQQSLDQGLQFLIQYYNGEERAKGNILERFSAQQFPDLHSELNLSSLELGDSALYFCASSPQTVKGYGYTFGSGTRLTVV.

This clone was observed once. V usage is TRBV13 and J usage is TRBJ2-7, with D tentatively TRBD2 (5 bases). V lost 0 bases, J lost 3 bases, and 9 bases lay in between. Germline CDR1 PRHDT, CDR2 FYEKMQ (reference sequence). This CDR3 is built from 14 residues. Written as DNA, the CDR3 is TGTGCCAGCAGCTTAGGCTATCGGGGCTACGAGCAGTACTTC. Protein sequence: CASSLGYRGYEQYF. The whole variable domain, filled in from reference TRBV13 and TRBJ2-7, reads AAGVIQSPRHLIKEKRETATLKCYPIPRHDTVYWYQQGPGQDPQFLISFYEKMQSDKGSIPDRFSAQQFSDYHSELNMSSLELGDSALYFCASSLGYRGYEQYFGPGTRLTVT.

V usage is TRBV28 and J usage is TRBJ1-3; 8 bases are a match to TRBD1. The germline V gene has CDR1 MDHEN and CDR2 SYDVKM. This CDR3 is 14 amino acids long. J lost 4 bases, V lost 6 bases, and 5 bases had no gene match. CDR3 in amino acids: CASRPTGAGNTIYF. The CDR3 nucleotides are TGTGCCAGCAGGCCGACAGGGGCCGGAAACACCATATATTTT.

The chain links TRBV9 to TRBJ2-3, with 10 bases that match TRBD2. The J segment lost 0 bases and the V segment lost 3 bases, leaving 4 bases of the junction unmatched. The CDR3 is 16 residues long. Germline loops: CDR1 SGDLS, CDR2 YYNGEE. CDR3 sequence (DNA): TGTGCCAGCAGCGCCTGGACTAGCGGTAGCACAGATACGCAGTATTTT. Its translation is CASSAWTSGSTDTQYF.

The rearrangement links TRBV10-3 to TRBJ2-6, with D perhaps matching TRBD2 (5 bases). The CDR3 totals 13 residues. The V gene lost 6 bases and the J gene lost 2 bases, with 5 bases spanning the gap. The germline V gene encodes CDR1 ENHRY and CDR2 SYGVKD. The CDR3 coding sequence is TGTGCCATCAGGGGAGCTGGGGCCAACGTCCTGACTTTC. The encoded protein is CAIRGAGANVLTF.

The V and J genes are TRBV10-3 and TRBJ1-1; 11 bases align to TRBD1. The CDR3 sequence is 11 residues long. V trimming: 10 bases; J trimming: 8 bases; junction bases outside the gene matches: 3. Per germline, CDR1 ENHRY and CDR2 SYGVKD. DNA of the CDR3: TGTGCCAAACGGACAGGGGGCGAAGCTTTCTTT. Amino acid sequence: CAKRTGGEAFF.

The V and J genes are TRBV5-4 and TRBJ2-1; 13 positions agree with TRBD2. The ends lost 4 bases at V and 7 bases at J; junction bases unmatched: 5. Germline V lookup: CDR1 SGHNT, CDR2 YYREEE (reference sequence). The CDR3 runs 15 residues. The CDR3 sequence is CASSPGLAGLNEQFF. CDR3 nucleotides: TGTGCCAGCAGCCCGGGACTAGCGGGACTAAATGAGCAGTTCTTC.

The chain combines TRBV28 with TRBJ2-1; 9 bases agree with TRBD2. V lost 6 bases to trimming and J lost 2 bases; unmatched junction nucleotides: 14. CDR1 MDHEN and CDR2 SYDVKM come from the germline V gene. CDR3 size: 18 residues. The CDR3 protein is CASRGGLASIGAYNEQFF. The CDR3 DNA sequence: TGTGCCAGCAGAGGGGGACTAGCCTCTATCGGAGCCTACAATGAGCAGTTCTTC. Variable domain in full (rest from reference TRBV28 and TRBJ2-1): DVKVTQSSRYLVKRTGEKVFLECVQDMDHENMFWYRQDPGLGLRLIYFSYDVKMKEKGDIPEGYSVSREKKERFSLILESASTNQTSMYLCASRGGLASIGAYNEQFFGPGTRLTVL.

This clone was detected once. The J gene is TRBJ2-7, the V gene TRBV19; TRBD1 aligns across 10 bases. The V gene end was trimmed by 5 bases and the J gene end by 2 bases; junction bases not matched to a gene: 9. Germline-derived CDR1 and CDR2 are LNHDA and SQIVND (reference sequence). CDR3 length equals 16 residues. CDR3 residues: CASSFGQGERAYEQYF. CDR3 nucleotides: TGTGCCAGTAGTTTCGGACAGGGGGAAAGGGCCTACGAGCAGTACTTC.

J is TRBJ1-2 and V is TRBV5-6; tentative D call: TRBD1 (6 bases). The CDR3 length is 15 residues. Trimming stripped 7 bases from V and 5 bases from J, with 21 bases between. Germline V gene lookup returns CDR1 SGHDT and CDR2 YYEEEE. The CDR3, as DNA: TGTGCCAGCTGGGACCGAGGGGGTCATTGGTATGGCTACACCTTC. Translating gives CASWDRGGHWYGYTF. Based on the CDR3 plus reference TRBV5-6 and TRBJ1-2, the full variable domain is DAGVTQSPTHLIKTRGQQVTLRCSPKSGHDTVSWYQQALGQGPQFIFQYYEEEERQRGNFPDRFSGHQFPNYSSELNVNALLLGDSALYLCASWDRGGHWYGYTFGSGTRLTVV.

The rearrangement uses TRBV15 and TRBJ2-6, with 7 bases that match TRBD1. J was trimmed by 2 bases and V by 2 bases; bases with no gene match: 3. From germline, CDR1 is LNHNV and CDR2 YYDKDF (reference sequence). This CDR3 comprises 16 residues. This CDR3 reads CATSRKQGAGANVLTF. The CDR3 DNA reads TGTGCCACCAGCAGAAAGCAGGGGGCTGGGGCCAACGTCCTGACTTTC. Combining the CDR3 with reference TRBV15 and TRBJ2-6 gives the whole variable domain DAMVIQNPRYQVTQFGKPVTLSCSQTLNHNVMYWYQQKSSQAPKLLFHYYDKDFNNEADTPDNFQSRRPNTSFCFLDIRSPGLGDTAMYLCATSRKQGAGANVLTFGAGSRLTVL.

The gene calls are TRBV6-5 and TRBJ1-1, with D unresolved. Germline V gives CDR1 MNHEY, CDR2 SVGAGI. V was pared by 0 bases and J by 1 base, with 9 bases between. The CDR3 has 15 residues. DNA for the CDR3: TGTGCCAGCAGTTACTCGTGGGGAGGGAACACTGAAGCTTTCTTT. It codes for CASSYSWGGNTEAFF.

This chain's CDR3 is CASSPTAFNQPQHF. The CDR3 region has the DNA TGTGCCAGTAGTCCAACAGCTTTCAATCAGCCCCAGCATTTT. The rearrangement links TRBV19 to TRBJ1-5, with no clear D. Germline-derived CDR1 and CDR2 are LNHDA and SQIVND (reference sequence). This CDR3 spans 14 amino acids. V was clipped by 5 bases and J by 3 bases, with 11 bases between them.

CDR3 loop: CASSIYSGRSREQYF. DNA of the CDR3: TGTGCCAGTAGTATCTACAGCGGGCGGTCTAGGGAGCAGTACTTC. J is TRBJ2-7 and V is TRBV19; possible D gene TRBD2, 6 bases. In germline, CDR1 is LNHDA, CDR2 SQIVND (reference sequence). Trimming left V 3 bases short and J 7 bases short, with 19 bases between. The CDR3 loop spans 15 amino acids.

This chain uses TRBV28 with TRBJ1-5; TRBD1 matches 9 bases. CDR1 and CDR2 from the germline V gene are MDHEN and SYDVKM. J was trimmed by 6 bases and V by 5 bases; bases with no gene match: 8. The CDR3 spans 15 residues. The CDR3 DNA is TGTGCCAGCAGTCTTACCGGGACAGGGACTCAGCCCCAGCATTTT. It specifies CASSLTGTGTQPQHF.

This chain links TRBV19 with TRBJ1-1; possible D gene TRBD1, 5 bases. CDR3 length: 11 residues. Trimming cost V 10 bases and J 4 bases, with 10 bases left between them. Germline V gives CDR1 LNHDA, CDR2 SQIVND (reference sequence). The CDR3 bases are TGTGCCATTTTTGGGGCCACTGAAGCTTTCTTT. Its protein product is CAIFGATEAFF. Full variable domain (remainder filled in from reference TRBV19 and TRBJ1-1): DGGITQSPKYLFRKEGQNVTLSCEQNLNHDAMYWYRQDPGQGLRLIYYSQIVNDFQKGDIAEGYSVSREKKESFPLTVTSAQKNPTAFYLCAIFGATEAFFGQGTRLTVV.

V is TRBV5-1 and J is TRBJ2-7; D gene uncertain. CDR3 length equals 15 residues. Trimming shortened V by 0 bases and J by 3 bases, and 13 bases separated the two germline ends. CDR1 SGHRS and CDR2 YFSETQ come from the germline V gene. The CDR3, as DNA: TGCGCCAGCAGCTTGGCCAGCGACCAAATCTACGAGCAGTACTTC. It yields the protein CASSLASDQIYEQYF.

This chain links TRBV28 with TRBJ1-1; D is perhaps TRBD1 (5 bases). The length of the CDR3 is 15 residues. Germline values: CDR1 MDHEN, CDR2 SYDVKM. V lost 6 bases and J 1 base, leaving 15 bases between the germline ends. This chain's CDR3 is CASRSPGTGNTEAFF. The CDR3, as DNA: TGTGCCAGCAGATCTCCCGGAACAGGGAACACTGAAGCTTTCTTT. Variable domain in full (rest from reference TRBV28 and TRBJ1-1): DVKVTQSSRYLVKRTGEKVFLECVQDMDHENMFWYRQDPGLGLRLIYFSYDVKMKEKGDIPEGYSVSREKKERFSLILESASTNQTSMYLCASRSPGTGNTEAFFGQGTRLTVV.

The V call is TRBV2, the J call TRBJ2-1, with D perhaps TRBD2 (6 bases). The CDR3 runs to 18 residues. The ends were cut back, 3 bases at V and 0 bases at J, with 18 bases in the middle. Germline values: CDR1 SNHLY, CDR2 FYNNEI. The CDR3 is CASSDVLPRDYSYNEQFF. CDR3 in DNA: TGTGCCAGCAGTGATGTACTCCCGCGGGATTACTCCTACAATGAGCAGTTCTTC.

The V gene is TRBV5-1, the J gene TRBJ2-7; 7 bases are a match to TRBD2. Germline CDR1 reads SGHRS; CDR2 reads YFSETQ. The CDR3 loop spans 18 amino acids. V trimming: 6 bases; J trimming: 3 bases; junction bases outside the gene matches: 21. CDR3 sequence (DNA): TGCGCCAGCACCTCCAGGCCCCCGCGGCGGGGGTGGTTCTACGAGCAGTACTTC. Its translation is CASTSRPPRRGWFYEQYF.

This rearrangement joins TRBV9 to TRBJ2-5, with 15 bases matching TRBD2. This CDR3 contains 17 residues. J was trimmed by 4 bases and V by 4 bases; bases with no gene match: 8. CDR1 and CDR2 from the germline V gene are SGDLS and YYNGEE. The CDR3 loop is CASSFTPGLAGGETQYF. The CDR3 DNA reads TGTGCCAGCAGCTTCACACCGGGACTAGCGGGAGGAGAGACCCAGTACTTC.

J is TRBJ1-3 and V is TRBV28; D is unresolved. Trimming took 5 bases from V and 8 from J, leaving 13 bases between them. Germline values: CDR1 MDHEN, CDR2 SYDVKM. The CDR3 has 13 residues. Written as DNA, the CDR3 is TGTGCCAGCAGTGGTAGGATCAGGTACACCATATATTTT. Protein sequence: CASSGRIRYTIYF.

The chain combines TRBV28 with TRBJ2-1; 9 bases match TRBD2. CDR3 length equals 14 residues. CDR1 MDHEN and CDR2 SYDVKM come from the germline V gene. The junction had 9 bases not matched to a gene; V was cut back by 6 bases and J by 9 bases. CDR3 sequence reads: CASSLRAGGGEQFF. Here the CDR3 DNA reads TGTGCCAGCAGCCTTCGAGCGGGAGGAGGTGAGCAGTTCTTC.

The chain uses TRBV19 and TRBJ1-1; TRBD1 is a possible D gene (6 bases). The germline V gene has CDR1 LNHDA and CDR2 SQIVND (reference sequence). CDR3 length equals 12 residues. The V gene lost 7 bases and the J gene lost 12 bases, with 18 bases spanning the gap. CDR3: CASNDDRLRPFF. DNA for the CDR3: TGTGCCAGTAACGACGACAGGCTCCGACCTTTCTTT.

The V gene is TRBV7-9, the J gene TRBJ2-2; D perhaps matches TRBD1 (6 bases). The CDR3 has 14 amino acids. Trimming stripped 4 bases from V and 5 bases from J, with 11 bases between. Per germline, CDR1 SEHNR and CDR2 FQNEAQ (reference sequence). CDR3 bases: TGTGCCAGCAGCTCCCCCGGGACAACCGGGGAGCTGTTTTTT. Amino acid sequence: CASSSPGTTGELFF.

The sample holds one count of this clone. The rearrangement uses TRBV4-2 and TRBJ1-5, with 8 bases fitting TRBD1. The V segment lost 4 bases and the J segment 6 bases; nucleotides outside the gene matches: 11. Per germline, CDR1 LGHNA and CDR2 YNFKEQ. The CDR3 sequence is 16 residues long. Here the CDR3 reads CASSPSGTGGGQPQHF. The CDR3, as DNA: TGTGCCAGCAGCCCCTCCGGGACAGGAGGCGGTCAGCCCCAGCATTTT.

This chain uses TRBV14 with TRBJ2-7, with D perhaps TRBD1 (6 bases). With 5 bases removed from V and 5 bases from J, the gap between germline ends came to 19 bases. The CDR3 is made up of 15 amino acids. Per the germline V gene, CDR1 is SGHDN and CDR2 is FVKESK. The CDR3 sequence is CASSDRGTFADEQYF. In DNA form, the CDR3 reads TGTGCCAGCAGCGACCGAGGGACATTCGCTGACGAGCAGTACTTC.

The V gene is TRBV11-2, the J gene TRBJ1-2, with 12 bases that match TRBD1. CDR3 length: 17 amino acids. Germline V lookup: CDR1 SGHAT, CDR2 FQNNGV. Unmatched junction bases numbered 12, after V lost 6 bases and J lost 4 bases. The CDR3 DNA is TGTGCCAGCAGGAAACCGGGACAGGGGGCGCGACTCTATGGCTACACCTTC. Its translation is CASRKPGQGARLYGYTF. Full variable domain (remainder filled in from reference TRBV11-2 and TRBJ1-2): EAGVAQSPRYKIIEKRQSVAFWCNPISGHATLYWYQQILGQGPKLLIQFQNNGVVDDSQLPKDRFSAERLKGVDSTLKIQPAKLEDSAVYLCASRKPGQGARLYGYTFGSGTRLTVV.

This chain connects TRBV28 to TRBJ1-4, with TRBD1 as a possible D gene (6 bases). The CDR3 runs to 15 residues. Trimming removed 6 bases from V and 5 bases from J, with 16 bases in between. Germline CDR1 reads MDHEN; CDR2 reads SYDVKM. In DNA form, the CDR3 reads TGTGCCAGCAGCTACCCCGACAGGCGGAATGAAAAACTGTTTTTT. It is translated as CASSYPDRRNEKLFF.